The 23 T cell receptor beta chains presented below share a single source sample, sequenced in a study of spatial heterogeneity in lung cancer. Time point defined: blood at routine non-recurrence follow-up after resection. TCRdb re-called the 5' RACE reads with MiXCR, one entry per CDR3 protein. Among fewer than 100,000 distinct CDR3 sequences, approximately 20% were seen once, and the ten largest hold 20% to 25%. Sequenced here: PBMCs, sampled at follow-up. These receptors all stem from a male donor with early-stage non-small cell lung cancer.

This clonotype has more than one count but fewer than ten. V and J are TRBV5-1 and TRBJ1-1; D gene ambiguous. The CDR3 loop spans 14 amino acids. Germline lookup yields CDR1 SGHRS and CDR2 YFSETQ. V lost 0 bases and J 7 bases, leaving 13 bases between the germline ends. CDR3 amino acids: CASSLEAVSDEAFF. The CDR3 nucleotides are TGCGCCAGCAGCTTGGAGGCGGTTAGTGATGAAGCTTTCTTT.

This clonotype was seen more than once but under ten times. V is TRBV5-8 and J is TRBJ2-3; D may be TRBD1 (6 bases). CDR1 and CDR2 from the germline V gene are SGHTS and YDEGEE. This CDR3 contains 14 residues. V was trimmed by 4 bases and J by 2 bases, leaving 11 bases between them. This CDR3 reads CASSRRTATDTQYF. Here the CDR3 DNA reads TGTGCCAGCAGCCGTAGGACAGCCACAGATACGCAGTATTTT.

This clonotype was counted many times. The gene calls are TRBV6-5 and TRBJ1-6; no clear D. The CDR3 spans 13 residues. Germline V lookup: CDR1 MNHEY, CDR2 SVGAGI. V gave up 7 bases and J gave up 7 bases, with 11 bases separating them. CDR3 amino acids: CASTPGLNSPLHF. The CDR3 region has the DNA TGTGCCAGCACCCCCGGACTAAATTCACCCCTCCACTTT.

A few counts support this clonotype. V is TRBV21-1 and J is TRBJ1-4; the table's D call, TRBD1, was not checked against the DNA. TRBV21-1 is a pseudogene. The CDR3 extends over 14 amino acids. Here the CDR3 reads CASRPRDRNEKLFF. The CDR3 DNA follows: TGTGCCAGCAGACCCCGGGACAGAAATGAAAAACTGTTTTTT.

Worth noting for this clonotype: The CDR3 end shows no conserved phenylalanine or tryptophan, and so a read error is likely. This chain joins TRBV20-1 and TRBJ2-5; no clear D. The CDR3 is 15 residues long. Germline CDR1 and CDR2: DFQATT and SNEGSKA (reference sequence). V dropped 3 bases and J dropped 2 bases, with 16 bases sitting between them. The CDR3 region has the DNA TGCAGTGCTAGCCCCCTTGCGTTGGGGCAAGAGACCCAGTACTCC. Translation: CSASPLALGQETQYS.

V and J are TRBV6-1 and TRBJ2-1; perhaps TRBD1 as D (7 bases). The CDR3 is 15 residues long. V was cut by 7 bases and J by 6 bases, with 19 bases left in between. Germline values: CDR1 MNHNS, CDR2 SASEGT. The CDR3 region has the DNA TGTGCCAGCACTGAGGTCCCAGGGGGGATCAATGAGCAGTTCTTC. Encoded protein: CASTEVPGGINEQFF.

The chain carries TRBV20-1 and TRBJ1-1; D might be TRBD1 (5 bases). V lost 7 bases and J 0 bases, leaving 15 bases between the germline ends. The CDR3 contains 14 residues. Germline V gene lookup returns CDR1 DFQATT and CDR2 SNEGSKA (reference sequence). The CDR3 sequence: CSVGGGMVNTEAFF. DNA for the CDR3: TGCAGTGTCGGGGGGGGGATGGTGAACACTGAAGCTTTCTTT.

Only a few counts were recorded for this clonotype. J is TRBJ2-7 and V is TRBV5-1, with D possibly being TRBD1 or TRBD2 (5 bases each). Germline V gene sequence: CDR1 SGHRS, CDR2 YFSETQ. V lost 0 bases and J 7 bases, leaving 14 bases between the germline ends. The CDR3 length is 14 residues. CDR3 protein: CASSLGDGFREQYF. As DNA, the CDR3 is TGCGCCAGCAGCTTGGGGGACGGGTTTCGGGAGCAGTACTTC.

This rearrangement joins TRBV10-3 to TRBJ2-7, with D possibly being TRBD2 (5 bases). The germline V gene has CDR1 ENHRY and CDR2 SYGVKD. Trimming shortened V by 10 bases and J by 0 bases, and 16 bases separated the two germline ends. The CDR3 has 14 residues. The CDR3 nucleotides read TGTGCCACCAGAGGGCGGAACAACTCCTACGAGCAGTACGTC. It is translated as CATRGRNNSYEQYV.

This clonotype was counted only a few times. This chain connects TRBV24-1 to TRBJ1-2; 9 positions match TRBD1. The V gene end was trimmed by 7 bases and the J gene end by 4 bases; junction bases not matched to a gene: 3. This CDR3 spans 13 amino acids. Germline V gene lookup returns CDR1 KGHDR and CDR2 SFDVKD. The CDR3 nucleotides are TGTGCCACCAGGGGACAGGGCAGCTATGGCTACACCTTC. As protein: CATRGQGSYGYTF.

This rearrangement joins TRBV25-1 to TRBJ2-4; D is ambiguous. There are 12 residues in the CDR3. The germline V gene encodes CDR1 MGHDK and CDR2 SYGVNS. V was pared by 2 bases and J by 1 base, with 0 bases between. CDR3 in DNA: TGTGCCAGCAGTGAAGCCAAAAACATTCAGTACTTC. Protein: CASSEAKNIQYF.

The chain carries TRBV9 and TRBJ1-4; D is ambiguous. This CDR3 contains 14 residues. V was pared by 4 bases and J by 4 bases, with 11 bases between. Germline CDR1 is SGDLS and CDR2 is YYNGEE. The CDR3 reads CASSPRKGNEKLFF. CDR3 DNA: TGTGCCAGCAGCCCGCGAAAGGGTAATGAAAAACTGTTTTTT.

This clonotype was counted a few times. The chain recombines TRBV5-4 with TRBJ2-3; tentatively, D is TRBD1 or TRBD2 (7 bases each). With 7 bases removed from V and 2 bases from J, the gap between germline ends came to 14 bases. Germline V gene data show CDR1 as SGHNT and CDR2 as YYREEE (reference sequence). The CDR3 is 14 amino acids. The CDR3 DNA reads TGTGCCAGCTCAGGGGGAGGGTACACAGATACGCAGTATTTT. It encodes CASSGGGYTDTQYF. Full variable domain (rest looked up from reference TRBV5-4 and TRBJ2-3): ETGVTQSPTHLIKTRGQQVTLRCSSQSGHNTVSWYQQALGQGPQFIFQYYREEENGRGNFPPRFSGLQFPNYSSELNVNALELDDSALYLCASSGGGYTDTQYFGPGTRLTVL.

This chain links TRBV23-1 with TRBJ2-7; D not certain. TRBV23-1 is flagged as an ORF with uncertain function. V dropped 4 bases and J dropped 2 bases, with 3 bases sitting between them. The CDR3 extends over 11 amino acids. The CDR3 sequence: CASSLTYEQYV. In DNA form, the CDR3 reads TGCGCCAGCAGTCTGACCTACGAGCAGTACGTC.

This clonotype was picked up a small number of times. This chain links TRBV6-1 with TRBJ2-7; D is perhaps TRBD1 (7 bases). V dropped 2 bases and J dropped 2 bases, with 16 bases sitting between them. The CDR3 is 16 amino acids. Germline assignment: CDR1 MNHNS and CDR2 SASEGT. The DNA for the CDR3 is TGTGCCAGCAGTGAAATAGGGAGGACAGGACCCTACGAGCAGTACGTC. This gives the protein CASSEIGRTGPYEQYV.

This clonotype was seen a handful of times. This sequence joins TRBV20-1 and TRBJ2-5; tentative D call: TRBD2 (6 bases). The CDR3 contains 11 residues. CDR1 and CDR2 (germline): DFQATT, SNEGSKA (reference sequence). V was pared by 7 bases and J by 2 bases, with 8 bases between. The CDR3 bases are TGCAGTGGGGACTTACAAGAGACCCAGTACTTC. Encoded protein: CSGDLQETQYF.

The chain joins TRBV7-8 to TRBJ2-2, with D perhaps matching TRBD1 or TRBD2 (6 bases each). The CDR3 is made up of 17 amino acids. The V gene's germline CDR1 is SGHVS and CDR2 FQNEAQ. Trimming removed 5 bases at V and 4 bases at J, with 20 bases between. The CDR3: CASSLNVGGAATGELFF. The CDR3, as DNA: TGTGCCAGCAGCCTTAACGTGGGGGGCGCCGCCACCGGGGAGCTGTTTTTT.

This clonotype was found a few times. V usage is TRBV3-1 and J usage is TRBJ2-1; the D is unclear. Germline CDR1 LGHDT, CDR2 YNNKEL (reference sequence). The ends were cut back, 6 bases at V and 8 bases at J, with 23 bases in the middle. This CDR3 is 16 amino acids long. The CDR3 spells CASRRSDGRTRHEQFF. CDR3 sequence (DNA): TGTGCCAGCAGGCGGAGCGACGGGCGGACCCGACATGAGCAGTTCTTC.

This clonotype was seen only a few times. The V call is TRBV20-1, the J call TRBJ2-7, with D uncertain. The CDR3 loop spans 13 amino acids. Looked up from germline, CDR1 is DFQATT and CDR2 is SNEGSKA (reference sequence). V gave up 0 bases and J gave up 4 bases, with 10 bases separating them. This CDR3 reads CSARDSPRYEQYF. The CDR3 bases are TGCAGTGCTAGAGACTCCCCCCGGTACGAGCAGTACTTC.

This clonotype has more than one count but fewer than ten. CDR3 amino acids: CAWNGDRGDTQYF. CDR3 DNA sequence: TGTGCCTGGAACGGGGACCGGGGAGATACGCAGTATTTT. The chain has TRBV30 and TRBJ2-3; D is possibly TRBD1 or TRBD2 (5 bases each). The germline V and J ends were trimmed by 4 bases and 5 bases, with 13 bases remaining between them. The CDR3 covers 13 residues. Germline V lookup: CDR1 GTSNPN, CDR2 SVGIG (reference sequence).

This clonotype was counted many times. This rearrangement joins TRBV14 to TRBJ1-2; TRBD1 agrees at 12 bases. V gave up 3 bases and J gave up 6 bases; unmatched junction bases: 2. Germline CDR1 is SGHDN and CDR2 is FVKESK. This CDR3 region has 14 residues. As DNA, the CDR3 is TGTGCCAGCAGCCAGCGGGACAGGGGGCATGGCTACACCTTC. It encodes CASSQRDRGHGYTF.

This sequence joins TRBV10-1 and TRBJ2-7, with D tentatively TRBD1 or TRBD2 (5 bases each). Germline V gives CDR1 WNHNN, CDR2 SYGVQD (reference sequence). Trimming removed 2 bases from V and 0 bases from J, with 11 bases in between. This CDR3 has 15 amino acids. The CDR3 DNA follows: TGCGCCAGCAGTGAGGCAGGGAGTCCCTCCTACGAGCAGTACTTC. Its protein is CASSEAGSPSYEQYF.

This clonotype has only a few counts. The junction shows a germline mismatch at one end, possibly a read error. The CDR3 coding sequence is TGCGCCAGCAGTGATGGAGGGGCCCATACAGAAACGCAGTATTTT. Amino acid sequence: CASSDGGAHTETQYF. The chain combines TRBV10-2 with TRBJ2-3, with D possibly matching TRBD2 (6 bases). The CDR3 loop spans 15 amino acids. Germline lookup yields CDR1 WSHSY and CDR2 SAAADI.